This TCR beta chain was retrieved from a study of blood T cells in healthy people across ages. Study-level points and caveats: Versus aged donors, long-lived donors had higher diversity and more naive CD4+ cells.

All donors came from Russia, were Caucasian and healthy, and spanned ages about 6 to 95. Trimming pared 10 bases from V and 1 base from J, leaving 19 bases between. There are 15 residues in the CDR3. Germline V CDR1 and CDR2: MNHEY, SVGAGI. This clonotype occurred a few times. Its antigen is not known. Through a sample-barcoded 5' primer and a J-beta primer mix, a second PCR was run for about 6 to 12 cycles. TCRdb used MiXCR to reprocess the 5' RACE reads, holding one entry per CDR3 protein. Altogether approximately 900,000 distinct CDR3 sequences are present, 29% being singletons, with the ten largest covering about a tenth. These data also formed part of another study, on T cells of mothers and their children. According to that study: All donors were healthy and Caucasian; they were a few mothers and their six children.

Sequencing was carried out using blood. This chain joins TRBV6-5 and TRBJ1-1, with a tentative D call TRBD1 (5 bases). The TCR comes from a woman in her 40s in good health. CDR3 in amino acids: CATLRGGGPNTEAFF. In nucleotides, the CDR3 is TGTGCCACCTTAAGGGGTGGGGGTCCGAACACTGAAGCTTTCTTT.